This entry lists 10 T cell receptor beta chains sequenced from one sample in a study of cytomegalovirus exposure and HLA in healthy donors. The PCR made use of 60 Vbeta and 13 Jbeta primers. TCRdb keeps only in-frame clones here, not all; method: immunoSEQ multiplex PCR. This repertoire shows around 250,000 clones, around 81% found once; its top ten account for almost 8%. The sample taken for sequencing was PBMCs. The receptors derive from a woman aged 55 to 70 in good health and CMV-seropositive.

This clone showed up just a few times. J is TRBJ1-2 and V is TRBV19; TRBD1 matches 7 bases. V was pared by 3 bases and J by 7 bases, with 20 bases of the junction left unmatched. Germline lookup yields CDR1 LNHDA and CDR2 SQIVND (reference sequence). The CDR3 loop spans 18 amino acids. In nucleotides, the CDR3 is TGTGCCAGTAGTATCTCGAGAGACAGGGTTTCTCCCGGCGGTGGCTACACCTTC. Amino acids: CASSISRDRVSPGGGYTF.

As for this clone: A junction boundary mismatches the germline segment, possibly from a read error. The V call is TRBV4-1, the J call TRBJ1-1, with D unresolved. The CDR3 has 15 amino acids. Germline CDR1 MGHRA, CDR2 YSYEKL. The CDR3 DNA reads as TGCGCCAGCAGCCAAGATAGGGAGAGGTACACTGGAGCTTTCTTT. It yields the protein CASSQDRERYTGAFF.

The CDR3 sequence is CASSNREGYEQYF. The DNA of the CDR3 is TGTGCCAGCAGTAACAGGGAGGGCTACGAGCAGTACTTC. The chain has TRBV27 and TRBJ2-5, with a tentative D call TRBD2 (7 bases). The J call is doubtful: the DNA matches TRBJ2-7 better. Looked up from germline, CDR1 is MNHEY and CDR2 is SMNVEV (reference sequence). The CDR3 is 13 amino acids.

CDR3 loop: CASSESARGRANGELFF. The CDR3 region has the DNA TGCGCCAGCAGTGAGTCCGCCCGCGGGAGGGCCAACGGGGAGCTGTTTTTT. The chain has TRBV10-1 and TRBJ2-2; 9 positions match TRBD2. The CDR3 sequence is 17 residues long. With V trimmed by 0 bases and J by 7 bases, 9 bases remained unmatched. Germline lookup yields CDR1 WNHNN and CDR2 SYGVQD (reference sequence).

The chain has TRBV6-1 and TRBJ1-1; 7 positions match TRBD1. Germline CDR1 and CDR2: MNHNS and SASEGT. This CDR3 has 14 amino acids. J was trimmed by 1 base and V by 6 bases; bases with no gene match: 5. The CDR3 DNA reads as TGTGCCAGCAGAGCCGGGACAGCGAACACTGAAGCTTTCTTT. Encoded protein: CASRAGTANTEAFF.

V gene TRBV20-1 combines with J gene TRBJ2-2; 7 positions agree with TRBD2. This CDR3 is built from 11 residues. The germline V gene encodes CDR1 DFQATT and CDR2 SNEGSKA (reference sequence). This CDR3 reads CSGRPTGELFF. The CDR3 DNA reads as TGCAGCGGGAGGCCCACCGGGGAGCTGTTTTTT.

This clone was picked up one time. The chain links TRBV6-6 to TRBJ1-5; 8 nucleotides agree with TRBD1. The germline CDR1 and CDR2 sequences are MNHNY and SVGAGI (reference sequence). The V segment lost 4 bases and the J segment 7 bases; nucleotides outside the gene matches: 12. This CDR3 has 16 residues. The CDR3 region is CASSFLQGGVGQPQHF. The DNA for the CDR3 is TGTGCCAGCAGTTTTCTACAGGGGGGAGTAGGGCAGCCCCAGCATTTT.

The CDR3 DNA is TGTGCCAGCAGCTTTTCGAGGGATCGTCAGCCCCAGCATTTT. This encodes CASSFSRDRQPQHF. The J gene is TRBJ1-5, the V gene TRBV5-6; no definite D call. Trimming removed 2 bases at V and 6 bases at J, with 12 bases between. The V gene's germline CDR1 is SGHDT and CDR2 YYEEEE. The CDR3 runs 14 residues.

The chain has TRBV28 and TRBJ2-2; tentative D call: TRBD2 (6 bases). Germline V CDR1 and CDR2: MDHEN, SYDVKM. The CDR3 sequence is 13 residues long. V was pared by 3 bases and J by 7 bases, with 9 bases between. In DNA form, the CDR3 reads TGTGCCAGCAGTTTGCGGGGCGGCGGGGAGCTGTTTTTT. Residues: CASSLRGGGELFF.

This clone was detected only once. The rearrangement uses TRBV2 and TRBJ2-3; tentative D call: TRBD1 (6 bases). CDR3 size: 14 residues. The germline V gene has CDR1 SNHLY and CDR2 FYNNEI. Trimming removed 5 bases at V and 2 bases at J, with 11 bases between. CDR3 DNA: TGTGCCAGCAGTTGGGACACTTTCACAGATACGCAGTATTTT. This codes for CASSWDTFTDTQYF.